Given below is one TCR beta chain in context. The CDR3 covers 16 residues. Germline lookup yields CDR1 MNHNY and CDR2 SVGAGI (reference sequence). Unmatched junction bases numbered 10, after V lost 6 bases and J lost 3 bases. The source of the sample is a study of shared clonotypes between healthy human individuals. CD45RA-negative memory and CD45RA+ naive subsets were split from the CD4+ cells. Assay execution took place at the deep level. For every subset, genomic DNA was evenly distributed across several immunoSEQ plates. Profiling relied on immunoSEQ multiplex PCR, and the TCRdb table lists in-frame clones only, not all of them. The data contain roughly 2.5 million clones, approximately 92% of them seen just once; the ten biggest clones take up about 0.13%.

The receptor comes from a man between 18 and 35 years old in good health. Sequencing was done on a sample of naive CD4+ T cells sorted from blood. Subset: CD45RA+ positively selected. The rearrangement joins TRBV6-6 to TRBJ2-1, with 8 bases lining up with TRBD1. The CDR3 region is CASRSQTGVDYNEQFF. CDR3 coding DNA: TGTGCCAGCAGGTCCCAGACAGGGGTGGACTACAATGAGCAGTTCTTC.